This T cell receptor beta chain was recovered during a study of cytomegalovirus exposure and HLA in healthy donors. Study-wide results and caveats: Many donors carried some public TCRs, although rarity characterized most TCR sequences.

Repertoires were generated with immunoSEQ multiplex PCR, while TCRdb's copy carries only in-frame clones and drops some. The table includes just under 65,000 clones, just under 95% detected once. In its sample, this clone was seen once. What it binds is unknown. The TCR sequence derives from a woman under 30 in good health and CMV-seropositive. The sequencing input was PBMCs.

CDR3 DNA sequence: TGCGCCAGCAAATCCGGGACTAGCTTTACGCAGTATTTT. Protein: CASKSGTSFTQYF. The chain recombines TRBV10-1 with TRBJ2-3, with 9 bases matching TRBD2. The CDR3 is made up of 13 amino acids. CDR1 and CDR2 from the germline V gene are WNHNN and SYGVQD (reference sequence). Unmatched junction bases numbered 7, after V lost 7 bases and J lost 8 bases.